These T cell receptor beta chains were read from a single sample in a study of regulatory T cells in long-lasting Graves disease. TCRdb re-called the multiplex PCR reads with MiXCR, one entry per CDR3 protein. The top ten hold about 20% of the sample, which has approximately 380,000 distinct CDR3 sequences, around 21% seen once. The specimen comprised peripheral blood mononuclear cells (PBMCs), sampled when the disease was refractory, from a patient treated with antithyroid drugs. The receptors shown here come from a female donor with Graves disease. CDR3s include the opening cysteine and the closing phenylalanine or tryptophan. The D gene is left open where the match is weak. Not all rows give a size; the values are once, few, many and, for expanded clones, a class.

v_gene	d_gene	j_gene	abundance	CDR3aa	CDR3nt
TRBV30	-	TRBJ2-7	few	CAWTGGSYEQYF	TGTGCCTGGACAGGGGGGTCCTACGAGCAGTACTTC
TRBV28	-	TRBJ2-5	many	CASSKPPGTDGTQYF	TGTGCCAGCAGTAAACCACCAGGGACGGACGGGACCCAGTACTTC
TRBV30	TRBD2	TRBJ2-2	-	CAWSVSGTRALGELFF	TGTGCCTGGAGTGTGAGCGGGACTAGGGCTCTCGGGGAGCTGTTTTTT
TRBV6-1	TRBD2	TRBJ2-7	many	CASKGGREIYEQYF	TGTGCCAGCAAAGGCGGGAGGGAGATCTACGAGCAGTACTTC
TRBV12-3/TRBV12-4	TRBD1	TRBJ2-5	many	CASSGLGTGGAETQYF	TGTGCCAGCAGTGGGCTAGGGACAGGGGGCGCCGAGACCCAGTACTTC
TRBV15	TRBD1	TRBJ1-5	-	CATSPGTGNQPQHF	TGTGCCACCAGCCCTGGGACAGGTAATCAGCCCCAGCATTTT
TRBV29-1	-	TRBJ2-5	-	CSVEKWSGRNLLRSGETQYF	TGCAGCGTTGAAAAATGGTCGGGACGGAACCTACTACGGTCCGGAGAGACCCAGTACTTC
TRBV27	-	TRBJ2-7	-	CASSLAAPSSYEQYF	TGTGCCAGCAGTTTAGCAGCGCCGAGCTCCTACGAGCAGTACTTC
TRBV27	TRBD2	TRBJ2-1	-	CASSLYLPSGSYNEQFF	TGTGCCAGCAGTTTATACCTACCTAGCGGAAGTTACAATGAGCAGTTCTTC
TRBV5-1	TRBD1	TRBJ1-1	many	CASSLDRGGTEAFF	TGTGCCAGCAGTTTGGACAGGGGGGGCACTGAAGCTTTCTTT
TRBV19	TRBD1	TRBJ2-5	few	CASSIKGQGKQETQYF	TGTGCCAGTAGTATAAAAGGACAGGGGAAGCAAGAGACCCAGTACTTC
TRBV28	-	TRBJ2-5	-	CASGPAGETQYF	TGTGCCAGTGGACCCGCGGGGGAGACCCAGTACTTC
TRBV6-2/TRBV6-3	TRBD2	TRBJ2-2	-	CASSYPMGPGLDTGELFF	TGTGCCAGCAGTTACCCCATGGGCCCGGGACTAGACACCGGGGAGCTGTTTTTT
TRBV28	-	TRBJ2-2	many	CASSRQGLYTGELFF	TGTGCCAGCAGTCGGCAGGGCTTGTACACCGGGGAGCTGTTTTTT
TRBV11-2	-	TRBJ1-4	many	CASSLAWGIPNEKLFF	TGTGCCAGCAGCCTAGCTTGGGGGATACCTAATGAAAAACTGTTTTTT
TRBV7-2	TRBD2	TRBJ2-7	many	CASSFVEGRDEQYF	TGTGCCAGCAGCTTCGTGGAAGGGAGGGACGAGCAGTACTTC
TRBV19	-	TRBJ1-1	-	CASSPNARGVMNTEAFF	TGTGCCAGTAGTCCAAACGCTCGAGGGGTCATGAACACTGAAGCTTTCTTT
TRBV19	TRBD1	TRBJ1-2	many	CASSKYMGAPQGAANYGYTF	TGTGCCAGTAGTAAGTATATGGGAGCCCCTCAGGGGGCGGCTAACTATGGCTACACCTTC
TRBV19	TRBD1	TRBJ1-3	few	CASSVTGTASGNTIYF	TGTGCCAGTAGTGTAACTGGGACAGCCTCTGGAAACACCATATATTTT
TRBV6-9	-	TRBJ2-1	-	CASSSPAVMNNEQFF	TGTGCCAGCAGTTCCCCAGCGGTGATGAACAATGAGCAGTTCTTC
TRBV20-1	TRBD1	TRBJ1-1	-	CSAQNGAGGTEAFF	TGCAGTGCTCAAAACGGGGCAGGGGGAACTGAAGCTTTCTTT
TRBV24-1	-	TRBJ2-1	-	CATHNGDRQFF	TGTGCCACCCATAATGGGGACCGGCAGTTCTTC
TRBV28	TRBD1	TRBJ2-6	many	CASSAPGTGVSGANVLTF	TGTGCCAGCAGTGCCCCCGGGACAGGGGTCTCTGGGGCCAACGTCCTGACTTTC
TRBV6-1	-	TRBJ1-2	few	CASATGTVYGYTF	TGTGCCAGCGCCACAGGAACTGTCTATGGCTACACCTTC
TRBV12-3/TRBV12-4	-	TRBJ1-5	many	CASSFRGGQPQHF	TGTGCCAGCAGTTTTCGGGGCGGTCAGCCCCAGCATTTT
TRBV4-1	-	TRBJ1-2	-	CASRETGKGYTF	TGCGCCAGCAGGGAAACAGGGAAAGGCTACACCTTC
TRBV7-2	TRBD1	TRBJ1-4	-	CASSTRTGSGEKLFF	TGTGCCAGCAGCACCCGGACAGGCTCAGGGGAAAAACTGTTTTTT
TRBV6-2/TRBV6-3	-	TRBJ1-5	few	CASSSMTGQPQHF	TGTGCCAGCAGTTCTATGACAGGTCAGCCCCAGCATTTT
TRBV5-1	TRBD1	TRBJ2-4	few	CASSLDGTGYEAAKNIQYF	TGCGCCAGCAGCTTGGACGGGACAGGGTATGAAGCGGCCAAAAACATTCAGTACTTC
TRBV29-1	-	TRBJ2-2	few	CSVAKENTGELFF	TGCAGCGTTGCCAAGGAAAACACCGGGGAGCTGTTTTTT
TRBV29-1	TRBD1	TRBJ1-2	few	CSVEQGANYGYTF	TGCAGCGTTGAACAGGGGGCTAACTATGGCTACACCTTC
TRBV11-2	-	TRBJ2-1	-	CASSPPVGRSEQFF	TGTGCCAGCAGCCCTCCGGTCGGGCGGAGTGAGCAGTTCTTC
TRBV12-3/TRBV12-4	TRBD2	TRBJ2-2	many	CASTREAGRAGELFF	TGTGCCAGCACTCGGGAGGCAGGGAGGGCCGGGGAGCTGTTTTTT
TRBV6-1	TRBD2	TRBJ2-5	many	CASTPGAGYQETQYF	TGTGCCAGCACCCCGGGAGCGGGGTATCAAGAGACCCAGTACTTC
TRBV28	TRBD2	TRBJ2-7	many	CASNSPGLDYEQYF	TGTGCCAGCAACTCCCCGGGACTAGACTACGAGCAGTACTTC
TRBV9	TRBD1	TRBJ2-5	-	CASGVGAGGAETQYF	TGTGCCAGCGGCGTAGGGGCAGGGGGTGCGGAGACCCAGTACTTC
TRBV2	TRBD2	TRBJ2-7	many	CASSDSAGGSYEQYF	TGTGCCAGCAGTGACTCAGCGGGAGGATCCTACGAGCAGTACTTC
TRBV12-3/TRBV12-4	-	TRBJ2-7	-	CASSLSRASEQYF	TGTGCCAGCAGTTTGAGCAGGGCGTCCGAGCAGTACTTC
TRBV10-3	TRBD1	TRBJ2-7	-	CAISPGQGYYEQYF	TGTGCCATCAGTCCGGGACAGGGATACTACGAGCAGTACTTC
TRBV19	TRBD1	TRBJ1-2	-	CASSPQTGGRYGYTF	TGTGCCAGTAGTCCCCAGACAGGGGGCCGGTATGGCTACACCTTC
TRBV18	-	TRBJ2-1	-	CASSPRDEQFF	TGTGCCAGCTCACCTCGGGACGAGCAGTTCTTC
TRBV27	-	TRBJ2-7	few	CASSLGPARIYEQYF	TGTGCCAGCAGTTTGGGGCCAGCCCGAATCTACGAGCAGTACTTC
TRBV4-1	TRBD1	TRBJ2-7	-	CASSLQGGTGGHEQYF	TGCGCCAGCAGCCTTCAAGGAGGGACAGGGGGCCACGAGCAGTACTTC
TRBV5-5	-	TRBJ1-1	few	CASLIPGPNTEAFF	TGTGCCAGCCTCATACCCGGACCGAACACTGAAGCTTTCTTT
TRBV3-1	TRBD2	TRBJ2-7	few	CASSQGLAGVNEQYF	TGTGCCAGCAGCCAGGGACTAGCGGGAGTAAACGAGCAGTACTTC
TRBV11-2	TRBD2	TRBJ2-1	many	CASSLSGRRDNEQFF	TGTGCCAGCAGTCTTAGCGGGAGACGGGACAATGAGCAGTTCTTC
TRBV7-2	-	TRBJ1-1	-	CASSLNSLNTEAFF	TGTGCCAGCAGCTTGAACAGTCTGAACACTGAAGCTTTCTTT
TRBV10-3	-	TRBJ2-5	few	CASGWETQYF	TGTGCCTCCGGATGGGAGACCCAGTACTTC
TRBV2	-	TRBJ1-3	-	CASSRPGDPGNTIYF	TGTGCCAGCAGCCGCCCCGGGGACCCTGGAAACACCATATATTTT
TRBV20-1	-	TRBJ2-2	-	CSARDRVHTGELFF	TGCAGTGCTAGAGACAGGGTACACACCGGGGAGCTGTTTTTT